Presented here are 16 T cell receptor beta chains from one specimen sequenced in a study of blood T cells in healthy people across ages. Alongside a J-beta primer mix, a sample-barcoded 5' primer served in a second PCR lasting about 7 to 11 cycles. MiXCR was run by TCRdb on the 5' RACE reads, yielding one entry per CDR3 protein. The repertoire has fewer than 900,000 distinct CDR3 sequences, roughly two fifths of them found once; the top ten carry under 25%. Sequencing was done on a sample of blood. These receptors originate from an older woman in good health.

The chain employs TRBV7-9 and TRBJ1-5; 9 nucleotides match TRBD1. J gave up 4 bases and V 6 bases, and 7 bases lay outside the gene matches. The CDR3 contains 15 residues. Germline CDR1 SEHNR, CDR2 FQNEAQ (reference sequence). The chain's CDR3 is CASSPGTGQNQPQHF. As DNA, the CDR3 is TGTGCCAGCAGTCCCGGGACAGGGCAAAATCAGCCCCAGCATTTT. The variable domain in full, completed from reference TRBV7-9 and TRBJ1-5, reads DTGVSQNPRHKITKRGQNVTFRCDPISEHNRLYWYRQTLGQGPEFLTYFQNEAQLEKSRLLSDRFSAERPKGSFSTLEIQRTEQGDSAMYLCASSPGTGQNQPQHFGDGTRLSIL.

Points on this clonotype: This may be a read error, as it is one base from a much larger clone. This chain uses TRBV3-1 with TRBJ2-5, with unresolved D. TRBJ2-1 explains the end of the DNA better; the J call may be wrong. Germline V gives CDR1 LGHDT, CDR2 YNNKEL (reference sequence). This CDR3 is built from 12 residues. The CDR3 here is CASSQTRETQFF. The DNA of the CDR3 is TGTGCCAGCAGCCAAACTCGAGAGACCCAGTTCTTC.

This clonotype came up a few times. The chain is built from TRBV6-2 or TRBV6-3 and TRBJ1-4; no definite D call. The germline gives CDR1 MNHEY, CDR2 SVGEGT. CDR3 size: 14 residues. V was cut by 5 bases and J by 5 bases, with 12 bases left in between. For the CDR3, the DNA is TGTGCCAGCAGTCGGGCGGCCCCAAATGAAAAACTGTTTTTT. It yields the protein CASSRAAPNEKLFF.

The chain joins TRBV7-2 to TRBJ2-3, with D tentatively TRBD2 (5 bases). Germline lookup yields CDR1 SGHTA and CDR2 FQGNSA. Trimming took off 6 bases at V and 4 bases at J, with 11 bases between the two ends. There are 13 residues in the CDR3. The CDR3, as DNA: TGTGCCAGCAGTGGGTGGGAGTCAGATACGCAGTATTTT. It is translated as CASSGWESDTQYF.

This clonotype was detected only a few times. This chain uses TRBV21-1 with TRBJ2-5; the D call TRBD1 from the table was never checked on the DNA. TRBV21-1 is recorded as a pseudogene. This CDR3 comprises 13 residues. The CDR3 loop reads CASKNTPQETQYF. DNA for the CDR3: TGTGCCAGCAAGAACACCCCTCAAGAGACCCAGTACTTC.

This clonotype was found many times. V is TRBV20-1 and J is TRBJ1-1; the match to TRBD1 covers 7 bases. The CDR3 runs 14 residues. Germline-derived CDR1 and CDR2 are DFQATT and SNEGSKA (reference sequence). Trimming removed 2 bases from V and 1 base from J; junction bases left unmatched: 4. The DNA for the CDR3 is TGCAGTGCTAGACCCCAGGGGGGGAACACTGAAGCTTTCTTT. This sequence encodes CSARPQGGNTEAFF.

This clonotype occurred many times. The chain recombines TRBV4-2 with TRBJ2-3; no definite D call. Between the trimmed V and J ends, which lost 0 bases and 2 bases, there was a span of 6 bases. The length of the CDR3 is 14 residues. Germline V gene lookup returns CDR1 LGHNA and CDR2 YNFKEQ. CDR3 DNA sequence: TGTGCCAGCAGCCAAGACGCTATCACAGATACGCAGTATTTT. Its translation is CASSQDAITDTQYF.

The J gene is TRBJ1-2, the V gene TRBV29-1, with no clear D. The germline V gene has CDR1 SQVTM and CDR2 ANQGSEA. V was cut by 6 bases and J by 2 bases, with 10 bases left in between. The CDR3 covers 12 residues. The CDR3 DNA reads TGCAGCGTGCTGGCAACCAACTATGGCTACACCTTC. Protein product: CSVLATNYGYTF.

This clonotype was counted ten times or more. The gene calls are TRBV4-2 and TRBJ2-7, with no clear D. V lost 1 base, J lost 4 bases, and 8 bases lay in between. CDR1 is LGHNA, CDR2 YNFKEQ, per germline. This CDR3 comprises 13 residues. The CDR3 DNA is TGTGCCAGCAGCCAAGCGGACCAATACGAGCAGTACTTC. Protein product: CASSQADQYEQYF.

Note on this clonotype: The junction differs from germline at one of its ends, possibly a read error. The chain employs TRBV6-1 and TRBJ2-1, with 16 positions matching TRBD2. This CDR3 has 20 amino acids. From germline, CDR1 is MNHNS and CDR2 SASEGT. The CDR3: CASSRTPGLAGGPVYNEQVF. DNA for the CDR3: TGTGCCAGCAGCCGGACACCGGGACTAGCGGGAGGGCCGGTTTACAATGAGCAGGTCTTC.

This clonotype was detected only a few times. The chain recombines TRBV7-2 with TRBJ2-5; 15 bases fit TRBD2. The V and J ends lost 5 bases and 0 bases, in that order; junction bases with no gene match: 7. Per germline, CDR1 SGHTA and CDR2 FQGNSA. The CDR3 sequence is 18 residues long. The CDR3 loop is CASSLGLAGGRYQETQYF. CDR3 nucleotide sequence: TGTGCCAGCAGCCTGGGACTAGCGGGGGGCCGGTACCAAGAGACCCAGTACTTC. The full variable domain, completed using reference TRBV7-2 and TRBJ2-5, is GAGVSQSPSNKVTEKGKDVELRCDPISGHTALYWYRQSLGQGLEFLIYFQGNSAPDKSGLPSDRFSAERTGGSVSTLTIQRTQQEDSAVYLCASSLGLAGGRYQETQYFGPGTRLLVL.

This clonotype was seen ten or more times. This chain joins TRBV4-3 and TRBJ2-5; the D is unclear. Germline V CDR1 and CDR2: LGHNA, YSLEER. This CDR3 is 13 amino acids long. V was clipped by 0 bases and J by 0 bases, with 2 bases between them. The CDR3 nucleotides read TGCGCCAGCAGCCAAGAATACCAAGAGACCCAGTACTTC. Translation gives CASSQEYQETQYF.

The chain combines TRBV12-3 or TRBV12-4 with TRBJ1-2; D is unresolved. V was trimmed by 3 bases and J by 7 bases, leaving 12 bases between them. CDR3 length equals 13 residues. The CDR3 reads CASSLELSTGYTF. The CDR3 DNA reads as TGTGCCAGCAGTTTGGAACTTTCGACTGGCTACACCTTC.

In this sample, this clonotype turned up a few times. The V gene is TRBV28, the J gene TRBJ1-2; a weak D match, TRBD1 (5 bases). Germline assignment: CDR1 MDHEN and CDR2 SYDVKM. This CDR3 contains 13 residues. Trimming took off 4 bases at V and 2 bases at J, with 8 bases between the two ends. CDR3 in DNA: TGTGCCAGCAGTTCAGGGAAAAACTATGGCTACACCTTC. Its translation is CASSSGKNYGYTF.

The rearrangement uses TRBV20-1 and TRBJ2-5; D call uncertain. Deletions cut 0 bases from V and 1 base from J, with 6 bases between. The CDR3 contains 13 residues. The V gene's germline CDR1 is DFQATT and CDR2 SNEGSKA (reference sequence). CDR3 in DNA: TGCAGTGCTAGAGATAACTTCCAAGAGACCCAGTACTTC. It encodes CSARDNFQETQYF.

The J gene is TRBJ2-1, the V gene TRBV28; TRBD2 aligns across 7 bases. The CDR3 is made up of 15 amino acids. Trimming cost V 7 bases and J 7 bases; bases outside gene matches: 13. Per germline, CDR1 MDHEN and CDR2 SYDVKM. The chain's CDR3 is CASTPVGGGGNEQFF. The CDR3, as DNA: TGTGCCAGCACTCCGGTGGGTGGGGGGGGGAATGAGCAGTTCTTC.